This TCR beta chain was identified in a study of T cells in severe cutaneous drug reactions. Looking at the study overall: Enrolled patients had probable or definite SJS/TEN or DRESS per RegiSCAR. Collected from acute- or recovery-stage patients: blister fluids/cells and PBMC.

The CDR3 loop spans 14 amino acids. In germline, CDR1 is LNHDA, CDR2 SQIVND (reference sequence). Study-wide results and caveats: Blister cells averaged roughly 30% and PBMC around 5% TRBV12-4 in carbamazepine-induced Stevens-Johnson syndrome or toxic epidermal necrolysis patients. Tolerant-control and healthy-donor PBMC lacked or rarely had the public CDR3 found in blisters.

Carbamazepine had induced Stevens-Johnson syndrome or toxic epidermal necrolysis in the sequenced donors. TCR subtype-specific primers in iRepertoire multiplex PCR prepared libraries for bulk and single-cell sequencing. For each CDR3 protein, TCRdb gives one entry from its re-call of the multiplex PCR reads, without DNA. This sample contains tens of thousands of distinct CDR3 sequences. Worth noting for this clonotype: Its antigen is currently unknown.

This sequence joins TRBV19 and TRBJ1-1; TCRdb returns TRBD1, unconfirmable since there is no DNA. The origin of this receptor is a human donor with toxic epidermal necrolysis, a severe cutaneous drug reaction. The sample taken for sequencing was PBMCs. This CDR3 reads CASSTGTKRTEAFF.